One sample yielded the 11 T cell receptor beta chains listed below, sequenced in a study of blood T cell repertoires in COVID-19. Clones were read by immunoSEQ multiplex PCR, and TCRdb kept only the in-frame ones, dropping some. The repertoire consists of approximately 220,000 clones, with more than 70% occurring once and the leading ten covering roughly 8.2%. Sequenced material: peripheral blood. The source is a woman in her 50s with acute or convalescent COVID-19.

The chain is built from TRBV14 and TRBJ2-1; 8 bases match TRBD1. The CDR3 contains 14 residues. After removal of 4 bases from V and 6 bases from J, the junction contained 5 bases not matched to a gene. The germline CDR1 and CDR2 sequences are SGHDN and FVKESK. The DNA of the CDR3 is TGTGCCAGCAGCCGACAGGGGTCGGTCAATGAGCAGTTCTTC. It specifies CASSRQGSVNEQFF.

This chain links TRBV20-1 with TRBJ2-5; D unclear. The length of the CDR3 is 13 residues. V lost 3 bases and J 1 base, leaving 9 bases between the germline ends. CDR1 and CDR2 (germline): DFQATT, SNEGSKA (reference sequence). The CDR3 reads CSASSTTQETQYF. CDR3 bases: TGCAGTGCTAGTTCAACTACCCAAGAGACCCAGTACTTC.

This rearrangement joins TRBV6-1 to TRBJ1-1; no definite D call. The ends were cut back, 3 bases at V and 1 base at J, with 15 bases in the middle. CDR3 length: 16 residues. Germline CDR1 and CDR2: MNHNS and SASEGT. The CDR3 spells CASSEHPLRGNTEAFF. CDR3 DNA: TGTGCCAGCAGTGAGCATCCCCTTCGGGGGAACACTGAAGCTTTCTTT.

This clone was counted between two and nine times. The chain employs TRBV5-6 and TRBJ2-7; 7 nucleotides agree with TRBD1. The V and J ends lost 3 bases and 3 bases, in that order; junction bases with no gene match: 3. The CDR3 has 13 amino acids. Germline CDR1 and CDR2: SGHDT and YYEEEE. The CDR3 region is CASSWDRFYEQYF. DNA of the CDR3: TGTGCCAGCAGCTGGGACAGATTCTACGAGCAGTACTTC.

This sequence joins TRBV6-1 and TRBJ2-5; tentatively, D is TRBD1 (5 bases). Between the trimmed V and J ends, which lost 1 base and 4 bases, there was a span of 19 bases. Germline V lookup: CDR1 MNHNS, CDR2 SASEGT. This CDR3 comprises 17 residues. This chain's CDR3 is CASSEDLGPGLGETQYF. For the CDR3, the DNA is TGTGCCAGCAGTGAAGATTTGGGGCCCGGGCTGGGAGAGACCCAGTACTTC.

The V and J genes are TRBV27 and TRBJ1-6; D gene ambiguous. V lost 4 bases, J lost 14 bases, and 15 bases lay in between. This CDR3 spans 13 amino acids. Germline CDR1 and CDR2: MNHEY and SMNVEV (reference sequence). The CDR3 reads CASSSWAHRSLHF. The CDR3 nucleotides read TGTGCCAGCAGTTCCTGGGCCCACCGATCCCTCCACTTT.

The chain links TRBV5-1 to TRBJ2-1, with TRBD2 identical over 12 bases. This CDR3 is built from 15 residues. Per germline, CDR1 SGHRS and CDR2 YFSETQ. The ends lost 4 bases at V and 9 bases at J; junction bases unmatched: 8. For the CDR3, the DNA is TGCGCCAGCAGCGGTCTAGCGGGAGGGCCGGGTGAGCAGTTCTTC. Translation: CASSGLAGGPGEQFF.

The chain carries TRBV2 and TRBJ2-1; 7 nucleotides line up with TRBD1. Germline values: CDR1 SNHLY, CDR2 FYNNEI. The CDR3 has 15 amino acids. Trimming took 6 bases from V and 0 from J; bases not matched to a gene: 5. The CDR3 loop is CASSLQGSSYNEQFF. The CDR3, as DNA: TGTGCCAGCAGCCTACAGGGGAGCTCCTACAATGAGCAGTTCTTC.

The chain links TRBV28 to TRBJ1-1, with 9 bases aligning to TRBD1. Looked up from germline, CDR1 is MDHEN and CDR2 is SYDVKM. The CDR3 extends over 15 amino acids. V was pared by 5 bases and J by 1 base, with 5 bases of the junction left unmatched. The CDR3 DNA reads TGTGCCAGCAGTCCAGGGACAGGGTGGAACACTGAAGCTTTCTTT. Translating gives CASSPGTGWNTEAFF.

CDR3 sequence: CSVAKRTGGETQYF. In DNA, the CDR3 is TGCAGCGTTGCTAAGCGGACGGGCGGAGAGACCCAGTACTTC. The rearrangement links TRBV29-1 to TRBJ2-5; possibly TRBD2 for D (5 bases). This CDR3 has 14 amino acids. The germline V gene has CDR1 SQVTM and CDR2 ANQGSEA. Trimming cost V 4 bases and J 4 bases, with 16 bases left between them.

The rearrangement links TRBV18 to TRBJ1-1; 8 bases agree with TRBD1. After removal of 5 bases from V and 11 bases from J, the junction contained 7 bases not matched to a gene. The CDR3 has 12 amino acids. Per germline, CDR1 KGHSH and CDR2 LQKENI. Written as DNA, the CDR3 is TGTGCCAGCTCATCAACAGGGGGTGAGGCTTTCTTT. Amino acids: CASSSTGGEAFF.